A selection of T cell receptor beta chains follows, all from one sample in a study of Tregs in tolerant kidney transplant recipients. The data were produced by immunoSEQ multiplex PCR, yet TCRdb's version contains in-frame clones alone and is incomplete. The table includes more than 75,000 clones, 93% detected once. The material was CD4+ T cells from blood, obtained before the transplant. All receptors come from a human donor who received a combined kidney and bone marrow transplant. CDR3s leave out the opening cysteine and the closing phenylalanine or tryptophan. Each record gives: D gene, CDR3 length, J gene, V gene, CDR3 protein. A D gene is named only where the DNA matches it firmly.

TRBD2 14 TRBJ2-3 TRBV7-9 ASSSTSGEHTDTQY
TRBD2 15 TRBJ2-2 TRBV9 ASSVHGLADHTGELF
- 11 TRBJ2-7 TRBV5-6 ASSFDGAYEQY
- 10 TRBJ1-1 TRBV14 ASSQGSTRAF
TRBD2 13 TRBJ2-1 TRBV7-2 ASSSGTSVYNEQF
- 12 TRBJ2-4 TRBV5-1 ASSPDTAKNIQY
- 11 TRBJ2-5 TRBV12-5 ASAKGLQETQY
- 14 TRBJ2-7 TRBV7-2 ASSSFLAGSAYEQY
TRBD1 16 TRBJ2-2 TRBV19 ASTLDRTRRANTGELF
TRBD1 12 TRBJ1-2 TRBV5-1 ASSTGQGTIGYT
TRBD2 14 TRBJ2-1 TRBV7-9 ASSLALAGTYNEQF
- 11 TRBJ1-2 TRBV7-9 ASSSPGKDGYT
- 12 TRBJ2-3 TRBV9 ASSVVAGIDTQY
- 11 TRBJ1-5 TRBV5-5 ASSLEWAQPQH
- 13 TRBJ2-7 TRBV7-9 ASSPNTGRSYEQY
- 17 TRBJ2-3 TRBV1 TSSLRRGRVGRATDTQY
- 11 TRBJ1-1 TRBV7-2 ASSLVPGNEAF
TRBD1 12 TRBJ1-3 TRBV5-1 ASRPGTGSYTIY
- 13 TRBJ1-2 TRBV7-9 ASSLGRRLDYGYT
TRBD1 13 TRBJ1-6 TRBV5-1 ASQQTGQGNSPLH
TRBD1 14 TRBJ2-7 TRBV7-9 ASSPRWTGYHYEQY
- 10 TRBJ1-2 TRBV15 ATSRDTGGYT
- 10 TRBJ1-4 TRBV21-1 ANSGVNEKLF
- 13 TRBJ1-2 TRBV14 ASSQDRGLPGGYT
- 13 TRBJ1-2 TRBV15 ATSRDANTGSGYT
TRBD2 12 TRBJ2-3 TRBV7-3 ASSSLAGGLAQY
- 11 TRBJ2-7 TRBV30 AWSVVGGAEQY
- 12 TRBJ1-2 TRBV28 ASSFRTLLYGYT
- 11 TRBJ1-1 TRBV7-3 ASSPLGAGEAF
- 12 TRBJ2-1 TRBV7-3 ASSLAGGPNEQF
- 11 TRBJ1-4 TRBV28 ASSLSGYEKLF
TRBD1 14 TRBJ2-2 TRBV30 AWSLGTGGNTGELF
- 11 TRBJ2-2 TRBV27 ASSLSSTGELF
- 11 TRBJ2-5 TRBV5-1 ASSLLVQETQY
- 9 TRBJ1-2 TRBV2 ARDSDYGYT
- 13 TRBJ2-2 TRBV9 ASSADTGHTGELF
TRBD2 13 TRBJ2-3 TRBV29-1 SVTPAGGGTDTQY
- 11 TRBJ1-5 TRBV29-1 SVQGFGNQPQH
- 13 TRBJ1-1 TRBV14 ASTSRDTPNTEAF
- 14 TRBJ2-3 TRBV11-3 ASSLGVGAATDTQY